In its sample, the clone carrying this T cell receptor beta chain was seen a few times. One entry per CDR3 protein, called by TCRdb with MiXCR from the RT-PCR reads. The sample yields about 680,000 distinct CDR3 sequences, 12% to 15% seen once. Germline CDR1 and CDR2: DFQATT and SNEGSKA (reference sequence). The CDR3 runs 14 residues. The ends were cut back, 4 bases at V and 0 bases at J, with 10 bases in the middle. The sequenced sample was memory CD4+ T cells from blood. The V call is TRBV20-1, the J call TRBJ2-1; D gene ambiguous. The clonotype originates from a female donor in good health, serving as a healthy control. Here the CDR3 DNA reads TGCAGTGCTACTGATTTAGGCTCCTACAATGAGCAGTTCTTC. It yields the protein CSATDLGSYNEQFF.